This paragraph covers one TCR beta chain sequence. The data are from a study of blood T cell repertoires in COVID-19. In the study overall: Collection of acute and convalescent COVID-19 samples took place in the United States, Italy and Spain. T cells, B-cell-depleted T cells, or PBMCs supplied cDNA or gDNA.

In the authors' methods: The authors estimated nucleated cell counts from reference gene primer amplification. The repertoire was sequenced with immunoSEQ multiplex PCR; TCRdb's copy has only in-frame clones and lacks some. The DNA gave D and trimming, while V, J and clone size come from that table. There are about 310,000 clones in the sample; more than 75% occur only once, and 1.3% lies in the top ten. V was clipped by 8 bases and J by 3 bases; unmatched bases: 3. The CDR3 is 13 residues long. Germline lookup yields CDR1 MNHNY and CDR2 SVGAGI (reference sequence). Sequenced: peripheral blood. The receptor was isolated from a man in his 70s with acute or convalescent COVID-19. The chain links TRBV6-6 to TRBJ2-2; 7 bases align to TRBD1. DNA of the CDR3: TGTGCCAGCCGGGACAGACACACCGGGGAGCTGTTTTTT. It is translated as CASRDRHTGELFF.